This is a list of T cell receptor beta chains from one sample in a study of T cells in narcolepsy. Clones were sequenced by immunoSEQ multiplex PCR, and TCRdb holds only the in-frame ones, with some missing. This table holds roughly 24,000 clones, 80% to 85% found once. The sample consisted of memory (CD45RA-) CD4+ T cells from blood. Receptors were obtained from a human donor in good health. Each CDR3 is given with its conserved first and last residue. The D gene is left open where the match is weak. The size entry is marked missing in some rows and otherwise reads once, few, many or a size class.

TRBV7-6	-	TRBJ2-2	-	TGTGCCAGCAGCCCTCCGGGACCCGGGGAGCTGTTTTTT	CASSPPGPGELFF
TRBV4-3	-	TRBJ2-3	-	TGCGCCAGCAGCCAAGATCGGGTCGGCACAGATACGCAGTATTTT	CASSQDRVGTDTQYF
TRBV7-7	TRBD2	TRBJ2-5	-	TGTGCCAGCAGCTTGGGGACTAGCCCCCAAGAGACCCAGTACTTC	CASSLGTSPQETQYF
TRBV5-5	-	TRBJ2-1	few	TGTGCCAGCAGCTTGGCCTACAATGAGCAGTTCTTC	CASSLAYNEQFF
TRBV5-1	TRBD1	TRBJ2-2	-	TGCGCCAGCAGCTTCGGACAGGGGACCGGGGAGCTGTTTTTT	CASSFGQGTGELFF
TRBV6-5	TRBD1	TRBJ1-6	-	TGCGCCAGCAGACTTGACAGGGCCAATTCACCCCTCCACTTT	CASRLDRANSPLHF
TRBV10-3	-	TRBJ2-2	-	TGTGCCATCAGTGATCAGGGCCCAGGAGGCACCGGGGAGCTGTTTTTT	CAISDQGPGGTGELFF
TRBV11-3	-	TRBJ2-3	-	TGTGCCAGCAGCGAACACGCCGGTGCAGATACGCAGTATTTT	CASSEHAGADTQYF
TRBV5-4	-	TRBJ2-1	once	TGTGCCAGCAGCTTGGGGGGCAGGAATGAGCAGTTCTTC	CASSLGGRNEQFF
TRBV2	TRBD1	TRBJ1-2	-	TGTGCCAGCAGAACAGGGGGCATGGAGGGCTACACCTTC	CASRTGGMEGYTF
TRBV10-1	-	TRBJ1-1	-	TGCGCCAGCAGTCTGGGACGGAACGCAAAGATGAACACTGAAGCTTTCTTT	CASSLGRNAKMNTEAFF
TRBV2	TRBD1	TRBJ2-1	-	TGTGCCAGCAGCCGGGACAGGGAGGACGAGCAGTTCTTC	CASSRDREDEQFF
TRBV5-6	-	TRBJ1-4	few	TGTGCCAGCAGCTCTACGGTCGGCCCAGGGATCAATGAAAAACTGTTTTTT	CASSSTVGPGINEKLFF
TRBV7-8	-	TRBJ2-1	once	TGTGCCAGCAGCCCCCGGCACATGAGCTCCTACAATGAGCAGTTCTTC	CASSPRHMSSYNEQFF
TRBV5-1	TRBD2	TRBJ2-5	-	TGCGCCAGCAGAACTAGCGGGGGTAACGTCCAAGAGACCCAGTACTTC	CASRTSGGNVQETQYF
TRBV27	TRBD1	TRBJ1-6	-	TGTGCCAGCAGTTCCCCACGGACAGGGGGTAATTCACCCCTCCACTTT	CASSSPRTGGNSPLHF
TRBV19	-	TRBJ1-2	few	TGTGCCAGTAGTACGGACAGAAAATATGGCTACACCTTC	CASSTDRKYGYTF
TRBV20-1	TRBD1	TRBJ2-7	-	TGCAGTGCCCGACAGGGCTACGAGCAGTACTTC	CSARQGYEQYF
TRBV5-4	-	TRBJ2-4	once	TGTGCCAGCAGCTCCCTTCAGGGGGGCAAAAACATTCAGTACTTC	CASSSLQGGKNIQYF
TRBV7-1	TRBD1	TRBJ2-1	few	TGTGCCAGCGAACTGACAGGGGTGGGTCCCAATGAGCAGTTCTTC	CASELTGVGPNEQFF
TRBV2	-	TRBJ2-1	-	TGTGCCAGCACCGGGGCCTTATCCTACAATGAGCAGTTCTTC	CASTGALSYNEQFF
TRBV4-1	-	TRBJ1-1	-	TGCGCCAGCAGCCATGACAGGAACACTGAAGCTTTCTTT	CASSHDRNTEAFF
TRBV5-1	-	TRBJ2-7	once	TGCGCCAGCAGCTGGGGGGCAGCTACCGGGTCCTACGAGCAGTACTTC	CASSWGAATGSYEQYF
TRBV2	-	TRBJ2-7	-	TGTGCCAGCAGTCGTACCGGGACATCTACCTACGAGCAGTACTTC	CASSRTGTSTYEQYF
TRBV5-6	-	TRBJ2-5	-	TGTGCCAGCAGCTCCCGGGGAGGGGGGAGTTTGGAGACCCAGTACTTC	CASSSRGGGSLETQYF
TRBV19	-	TRBJ2-5	-	TGTGCCAGTAGTGGGGGACTTTTGGAGACCCAGTACTTC	CASSGGLLETQYF
TRBV5-1	-	TRBJ2-7	-	TGCGCCAGCAGCTTGGCTGGCAGGGACGAGCAGTACTTC	CASSLAGRDEQYF
TRBV25-1	-	TRBJ2-7	-	TGTGCCAGCAGTGAATTTACAGCCTACGAGCAGTACTTC	CASSEFTAYEQYF
TRBV5-6	TRBD1	TRBJ2-7	-	TGTGCCAGCAGGGGATTGACAGGGGGATACGAGCAGTACTTC	CASRGLTGGYEQYF
TRBV5-8	-	TRBJ2-1	-	TGTGCCAGCAGCTTAGGACTCGCCTACAATGAGCAGTTCTTC	CASSLGLAYNEQFF
TRBV28	-	TRBJ1-1	few	TGTGCCAGCAGTCCCGGGGCCTTGAACACTGAAGCTTTCTTT	CASSPGALNTEAFF
TRBV10-3	-	TRBJ2-1	-	TGTGCCATCAGGGCCGGGGCTGGAAAGGGGTACAATGAGCAGTTCTTC	CAIRAGAGKGYNEQFF
TRBV10-3	-	TRBJ1-2	few	TGTGCCATCAGAGGCTCAACCACCGAGAATGGCTACACCTTC	CAIRGSTTENGYTF
TRBV5-1	-	TRBJ1-6	-	TGCGCCAGCAGCACGGGGACATCAGAGGCACCCCTCCACTTT	CASSTGTSEAPLHF
TRBV7-2	-	TRBJ2-5	-	TGTGCCAGCAGCTCACGGGTCCAAGAGACCCAGTACTTC	CASSSRVQETQYF
TRBV4-1	-	TRBJ1-3	-	TGCGCCAGCAGCCAAGCGGGGTGGGGAAACACCATATATTTT	CASSQAGWGNTIYF
TRBV29-1	-	TRBJ1-1	-	TGCAGCGTTGGGGAGAACACTGAAGCTTTCTTT	CSVGENTEAFF
TRBV7-9	TRBD1	TRBJ1-2	-	TGTGCCAGCAGCGCTAAACAGGGGGCGCGCGGCTACACCTTC	CASSAKQGARGYTF
TRBV10-1	TRBD1	TRBJ2-7	once	TGCGCCAGCAGTGCTTTGGGACAGGGCAACGAGCAGTACTTC	CASSALGQGNEQYF
TRBV5-5	-	TRBJ1-5	-	TGTGCCAGCAGCTTGGCCGCCAGGGGAGGCAATCAGCCCCAGCATTTT	CASSLAARGGNQPQHF
TRBV6-1	-	TRBJ1-4	-	TGTGCCAGCAGGTTAGGGGGGACTAATGAAAAACTGTTTTTT	CASRLGGTNEKLFF
TRBV10-3	-	TRBJ2-3	-	TGTGCCATCAGTGAGGGGGCAGATACGCAGTATTTT	CAISEGADTQYF
TRBV7-9	TRBD1	TRBJ1-4	few	TGTGCCAGCAGCGCCCGGACAGGTTCGGGAGAAAAACTGTTTTTT	CASSARTGSGEKLFF
TRBV10-1	-	TRBJ1-4	-	TGCGCCAGCAGTGAAGCCGGGGGGGATGAAAAACTGTTTTTT	CASSEAGGDEKLFF